This TCR beta chain was captured in a study of shared clonotypes between healthy human individuals. This CDR3 comprises 15 residues. V was pared by 5 bases and J by 8 bases, with 18 bases between. The germline V gene has CDR1 MNHEY and CDR2 SVGAGI. Here immunoSEQ multiplex PCR was the method, and the copy in TCRdb shows in-frame clones only, minus some. The table shows around 690,000 clones, with about nine tenths occurring only once. This sequence originates from a man between 18 and 29 years old in good health. Some clones in this sample may be carry-over from other donors' samples. Sequenced: memory CD8+ T cells from PBMCs. Subset: CD45RO+ cells pooled with CCR7-negative TemRA cells. V gene TRBV6-5 combines with J gene TRBJ1-4, with D unresolved. The CDR3 region is CASSPREWVSEKLFF. For the CDR3, the DNA is TGTGCCAGCAGTCCGCGGGAATGGGTCTCCGAAAAACTGTTTTTT.